The 23 T cell receptor beta chains presented below share a single source sample, sequenced in a study of blood T cell repertoires in COVID-19. Only in-frame clones appear in the TCRdb table, and some are missing; sequencing was by immunoSEQ multiplex PCR. The top ten clones hold more than 0.7% of a sample with a few hundred thousand clones, over 85% of them seen once. Input material: peripheral blood. The receptors originated from a man aged 18 to 29 with COVID-19, enrolled during active disease.

The gene calls are TRBV4-1 and TRBJ2-2, with 9 nucleotides matching TRBD2. The CDR3 is 17 amino acids. V was pared by 1 base and J by 5 bases, with 8 bases of the junction left unmatched. Germline assignment: CDR1 MGHRA and CDR2 YSYEKL. The CDR3 nucleotides are TGCGCCAGCAGCCAAGTAAGGCGGGAGGGCCGTACCGGGGAGCTGTTTTTT. The encoded protein is CASSQVRREGRTGELFF.

This sequence joins TRBV10-1 and TRBJ2-7; maybe TRBD1 (5 bases). Germline V CDR1 and CDR2: WNHNN, SYGVQD (reference sequence). This CDR3 is 13 amino acids long. V lost 2 bases and J lost 5, with 10 bases in between. The CDR3 spells CASSEAGINEQYF. The CDR3 DNA sequence: TGCGCCAGCAGTGAGGCAGGGATCAACGAGCAGTACTTC.

This chain connects TRBV9 to TRBJ1-5; 7 bases fit TRBD1. The trim removed 4 bases at V and 4 bases at J, leaving 8 bases unmatched. The CDR3 is 15 amino acids. The germline V gene has CDR1 SGDLS and CDR2 YYNGEE. The CDR3 is CASSQTGVGNQPQHF. As DNA, the CDR3 is TGTGCCAGCAGCCAAACAGGGGTCGGGAATCAGCCCCAGCATTTT.

The gene calls are TRBV2 and TRBJ1-5, with D hard to call. V was shortened by 1 base and J by 0 bases, with 7 bases between the two germline ends. The germline CDR1 and CDR2 sequences are SNHLY and FYNNEI. This CDR3 is built from 15 residues. The CDR3 region has the DNA TGTGCCAGCAGTGAAGTAGACTATAGCAATCAGCCCCAGCATTTT. Protein product: CASSEVDYSNQPQHF.

The V gene is TRBV11-3, the J gene TRBJ2-7, with 12 bases lining up with TRBD2. Germline V gives CDR1 SGHNT, CDR2 YENEEA. This CDR3 is built from 15 residues. After removal of 5 bases from V and 6 bases from J, the junction contained 8 bases not matched to a gene. The CDR3 loop reads CASSLTSGSRSEQYF. CDR3 DNA sequence: TGTGCCAGCAGCCTGACTAGCGGGAGTCGTTCCGAGCAGTACTTC.

The V gene is TRBV6-1, the J gene TRBJ2-7, with TRBD2 identical over 7 bases. The CDR3 has 15 amino acids. Germline CDR1 MNHNS, CDR2 SASEGT. After removal of 2 bases from V and 6 bases from J, the junction contained 10 bases not matched to a gene. CDR3 sequence (DNA): TGTGCCAGCAGTGAACCGGGAGGAAGGGAGTGCGAGCAGTACTTC. Protein product: CASSEPGGRECEQYF.

Worth noting for this clone: Sequence at one end of the junction differs from germline and may be a read error. V is TRBV2 and J is TRBJ1-2, with D uncertain. This CDR3 is 12 amino acids long. Germline CDR1 reads SNHLY; CDR2 reads FYNNEI. CDR3 sequence reads: CASSEGGYGYTF. Written as DNA, the CDR3 is TGTGCCAGCAGCGAAGGAGGGTACGGCTACACCTTC.

This chain connects TRBV11-2 to TRBJ2-3; 9 bases are a match to TRBD1. The V gene end was trimmed by 4 bases and the J gene end by 6 bases; junction bases not matched to a gene: 5. The CDR3 length is 14 residues. Germline V gives CDR1 SGHAT, CDR2 FQNNGV. In DNA, the CDR3 is TGTGCCAGCAGCTCAGGACAGGGGCCGGATACGCAGTATTTT. Encoded protein: CASSSGQGPDTQYF.

The V and J genes are TRBV5-1 and TRBJ1-3, with 8 bases fitting TRBD1. This CDR3 contains 18 residues. CDR1 SGHRS and CDR2 YFSETQ come from the germline V gene. The ends lost 3 bases at V and 4 bases at J; junction bases unmatched: 15. This CDR3 is CASSWTSLGQGSGNTIYF. For the CDR3, the DNA is TGCGCCAGCAGCTGGACCTCCCTTGGACAGGGCTCGGGAAACACCATATATTTT.

The rearrangement joins TRBV10-3 to TRBJ2-1, with TRBD1 identical over 10 bases. The CDR3 has 16 amino acids. Germline loops: CDR1 ENHRY, CDR2 SYGVKD. V gave up 4 bases and J gave up 6 bases; unmatched junction bases: 9. CDR3 in amino acids: CAISVGTGARPNEQFF. CDR3 coding DNA: TGTGCCATCAGTGTAGGGACAGGGGCTCGGCCCAATGAGCAGTTCTTC.

The chain employs TRBV27 and TRBJ2-7, with D possibly being TRBD2 (6 bases). V lost 5 bases, J lost 6 bases, and 17 bases lay in between. Germline V gene sequence: CDR1 MNHEY, CDR2 SMNVEV (reference sequence). This CDR3 is built from 14 residues. The CDR3 loop is CASSTLGGSGEQYF. In DNA, the CDR3 is TGTGCCAGCAGTACCCTCGGAGGGTCGGGCGAGCAGTACTTC.

This chain joins TRBV27 and TRBJ1-6; 8 bases agree with TRBD1. V lost 7 bases and J lost 5; bases outside the gene matches: 7. The CDR3 consists of 15 residues. Germline V CDR1 and CDR2: MNHEY, SMNVEV (reference sequence). The CDR3 DNA reads as TGTGCCAGCAAAACGGGACAGGCTAATAATTCACCCCTCCACTTT. Translation: CASKTGQANNSPLHF.

The chain's CDR3 is CASSELLTAGIGKLFF. The CDR3 coding sequence is TGTGCCAGCAGTGAATTATTGACAGCGGGGATAGGAAAACTGTTTTTT. This chain connects TRBV6-1 to TRBJ1-4, with D perhaps matching TRBD1 (5 bases). The V and J ends lost 2 bases and 10 bases respectively, with 20 bases between them. Germline values: CDR1 MNHNS, CDR2 SASEGT. There are 16 residues in the CDR3.

V is TRBV4-1 and J is TRBJ2-5; 7 bases line up with TRBD1. The V gene end was trimmed by 1 base and the J gene end by 4 bases; junction bases not matched to a gene: 3. In germline, CDR1 is MGHRA, CDR2 YSYEKL. The CDR3 is 14 amino acids. CDR3 sequence: CASSQGDRAETQYF. CDR3 in DNA: TGCGCCAGCAGCCAAGGCGACAGGGCAGAGACCCAGTACTTC.

The chain recombines TRBV23-1 with TRBJ1-6; 8 bases agree with TRBD1. TRBV23-1 is placed among ORFs of uncertain function. Trimming cost V 0 bases and J 8 bases; bases outside gene matches: 6. The CDR3 has 16 residues. CDR3 sequence: CASSQSGTGLDSPLHF. CDR3 in DNA: TGCGCCAGCAGTCAATCAGGGACAGGCTTGGATTCACCCCTCCACTTT.

CDR3 coding DNA: TGTGCCAGCAGCCCTCGGGGGGTTAGCTCCTACAATGAGCAGTTCTTC. It is translated as CASSPRGVSSYNEQFF. The chain employs TRBV7-9 and TRBJ2-1; 7 bases map to TRBD2. The germline CDR1 and CDR2 sequences are SEHNR and FQNEAQ (reference sequence). This CDR3 contains 16 residues. The V gene end was trimmed by 5 bases and the J gene end by 0 bases; junction bases not matched to a gene: 7.

The chain links TRBV7-6 to TRBJ2-5; TRBD2 aligns across 8 bases. Germline V CDR1 and CDR2: SGHVS, FNYEAQ. The CDR3 contains 15 residues. Trimming removed 6 bases from V and 0 bases from J; junction bases left unmatched: 6. The CDR3 DNA is TGTGCCAGCAGGGGTTCTAGCGGGTACCAAGAGACCCAGTACTTC. Translation: CASRGSSGYQETQYF.

This clone was found once. The CDR3 spells CASGGSSLAGVETQYF. The DNA for the CDR3 is TGTGCCAGCGGGGGGAGTAGTCTAGCGGGAGTAGAGACCCAGTACTTC. The chain uses TRBV7-9 and TRBJ2-5; 10 nucleotides align to TRBD2. V lost 8 bases, J lost 4 bases, and 13 bases stayed unmatched. The CDR3 contains 16 residues. Germline CDR1 SEHNR, CDR2 FQNEAQ (reference sequence).

This clone was recorded once. In DNA, the CDR3 is TGTGCCAGCAGCAAAGTCGGGACTTACGAAACCGGGGAGCTGTTTTTT. Amino acids: CASSKVGTYETGELFF. The chain has TRBV21-1 and TRBJ2-2; TRBD2 was called by the table and not checked on the DNA. TRBV21-1 counts as a pseudogene. This CDR3 comprises 16 residues.

This chain connects TRBV18 to TRBJ2-2, with 8 bases matching TRBD2. Germline V lookup: CDR1 KGHSH, CDR2 LQKENI. V lost 6 bases and J lost 5; bases outside the gene matches: 11. The CDR3 totals 16 residues. CDR3 sequence (DNA): TGTGCCAGCTCTCTCACCGGGACTAGTACAACCGGGGAGCTGTTTTTT. Amino acids: CASSLTGTSTTGELFF.

This chain links TRBV30 with TRBJ2-5, with D maybe TRBD2 (5 bases). Germline V gives CDR1 GTSNPN, CDR2 SVGIG (reference sequence). The length of the CDR3 is 14 residues. Trimming removed 1 base from V and 2 bases from J, with 11 bases in between. CDR3 DNA sequence: TGTGCCTGGAGTGGGAGGAGATATCAAGAGACCCAGTACTTC. It translates to CAWSGRRYQETQYF.

This clone was observed a single time. This rearrangement joins TRBV7-3 to TRBJ1-4; 11 bases align to TRBD1. The CDR3 consists of 18 residues. The germline gives CDR1 SGHTA, CDR2 FQGTGA. With 5 bases clipped from V and 0 bases from J, the junction kept 8 bases outside the gene matches. CDR3 sequence (DNA): TGTGCCAGCAGCATCATATTGGGACAGGGGGCAACTAATGAAAAACTGTTTTTT. Translated, it gives CASSIILGQGATNEKLFF.

The genes are TRBV4-1 and TRBJ1-2, with D possibly being TRBD1 (6 bases). V lost 0 bases and J 4 bases, leaving 12 bases between the germline ends. Germline assignment: CDR1 MGHRA and CDR2 YSYEKL. The CDR3 loop spans 15 amino acids. The CDR3 sequence: CASSQDLQGFYGYTF. CDR3 nucleotide sequence: TGCGCCAGCAGCCAAGATCTGCAGGGGTTCTATGGCTACACCTTC.